Shown below are 6 T cell receptor beta chains from a single sample sequenced in a study of T cells after yellow fever vaccination. TCRdb ran MiXCR on the 5' RACE reads and lists one entry per CDR3 protein. Here the sample spans around 500,000 distinct CDR3 sequences, 20% to 25% being singletons. Sequencing used PBMCs, obtained more than 20 days after the first yellow fever vaccination. These receptors were collected from a man aged 18 to 30 who received the YFV17D yellow fever vaccine.

This clonotype has more than one count but fewer than ten. This chain connects TRBV11-3 to TRBJ2-1, with 8 bases aligning to TRBD2. The CDR3 is made up of 13 amino acids. Germline lookup yields CDR1 SGHNT and CDR2 YENEEA. V lost 4 bases, J lost 6 bases, and 2 bases stayed unmatched. In DNA form, the CDR3 reads TGTGCCAGCAGCTGGGGACTAGTCAATGAGCAGTTCTTC. This codes for CASSWGLVNEQFF.

This clonotype has only a few counts. The chain links TRBV7-9 to TRBJ2-7; TRBD1 is a possible D gene (5 bases). Trimming left V 2 bases short and J 7 bases short, with 12 bases between. This CDR3 has 13 amino acids. Per germline, CDR1 SEHNR and CDR2 FQNEAQ (reference sequence). DNA for the CDR3: TGTGCCAGCAGCTTATTATCAGGGTGGGAGCAGTACTTC. This gives the protein CASSLLSGWEQYF.

This clonotype was picked up a small number of times. J is TRBJ1-1 and V is TRBV6-2 or TRBV6-3; no clear D gene. V lost 6 bases and J 4 bases, leaving 21 bases between the germline ends. The CDR3 is 16 amino acids. The germline gives CDR1 MNHEY, CDR2 SVGEGT. The CDR3 region has the DNA TGTGCCAGCAGGGGCGGACTCATAAGGGATGGCACTGAAGCTTTCTTT. Its protein is CASRGGLIRDGTEAFF.

Only a few counts were recorded for this clonotype. The chain is built from TRBV6-5 and TRBJ1-1; D unclear. The CDR3 spans 14 residues. The germline CDR1 and CDR2 sequences are MNHEY and SVGAGI. Trimming stripped 0 bases from V and 0 bases from J, with 5 bases between. The CDR3 DNA reads TGTGCCAGCAGTTACTCGCACATGAACACTGAAGCTTTCTTT. Amino acid sequence: CASSYSHMNTEAFF.

This clonotype was seen a handful of times. The rearrangement uses TRBV9 and TRBJ2-2, with 9 bases that match TRBD2. The V gene's germline CDR1 is SGDLS and CDR2 YYNGEE. This CDR3 is built from 17 residues. V shed 1 base and J 2 bases; nucleotides not matched to a gene: 6. The CDR3 is CASSVNSGGPNTGELFF. For the CDR3, the DNA is TGTGCCAGCAGCGTAAATAGCGGGGGACCAAACACCGGGGAGCTGTTTTTT.

This clonotype was seen only a few times. The rearrangement uses TRBV6-1 and TRBJ2-1, with TRBD2 identical over 12 bases. The CDR3 length is 18 residues. V shed 6 bases, J shed 8 bases, and the junction held 17 bases outside the gene matches. CDR1 MNHNS and CDR2 SASEGT come from the germline V gene. The CDR3 bases are TGTGCCAGCAGACCTCTAGCGGGGGGGCCATCCTATTTCGATGAGCAGTTCTTC. Protein product: CASRPLAGGPSYFDEQFF.